This TCR beta chain appears in the sequencing data of a study of cytomegalovirus exposure and HLA in healthy donors. Study observations and caveats: For most subjects, TCR beta sequences were reported to predict HLA-A and HLA-B alleles with accuracy. Later genetic work tied a missense DCLRE1C variant to beta-chain V and J trimming.

It was with 60 Vbeta and 13 Jbeta primers that the PCR ran. Data came from immunoSEQ multiplex PCR; TCRdb stores just in-frame clones and leaves some out. Its table records about 130,000 clones. CDR1 is SEHNR and CDR2 is FQNEAQ in the germline V gene (reference sequence). After removal of 1 base from V and 6 bases from J, the junction contained 3 bases not matched to a gene. The CDR3 extends over 15 amino acids. On this clone itself: Its antigen is not known.

The V gene is TRBV7-9, the J gene TRBJ2-2, with 9 bases lining up with TRBD2. The clonotype was recovered from a man in his forties in good health and CMV-seronegative. Sequenced material: PBMCs. The CDR3 DNA reads as TGTGCCAGCAGCTTAGAGGGACTAGCAGCCGGGGAGCTGTTTTTT. This encodes CASSLEGLAAGELFF.